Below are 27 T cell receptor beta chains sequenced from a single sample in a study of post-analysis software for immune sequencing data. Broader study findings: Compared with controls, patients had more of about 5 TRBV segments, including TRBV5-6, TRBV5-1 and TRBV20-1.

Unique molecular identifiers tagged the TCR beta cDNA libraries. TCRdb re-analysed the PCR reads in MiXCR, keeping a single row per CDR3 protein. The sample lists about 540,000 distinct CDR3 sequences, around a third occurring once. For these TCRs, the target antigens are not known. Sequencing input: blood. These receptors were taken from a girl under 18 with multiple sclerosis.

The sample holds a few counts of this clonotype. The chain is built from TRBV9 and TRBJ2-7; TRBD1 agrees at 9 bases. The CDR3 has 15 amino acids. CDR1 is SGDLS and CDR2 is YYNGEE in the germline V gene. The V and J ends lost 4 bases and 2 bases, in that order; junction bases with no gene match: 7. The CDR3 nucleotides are TGTGCCAGCAGCCCTGGACAGGGGAGCACCTACGAGCAGTACTTC. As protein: CASSPGQGSTYEQYF.

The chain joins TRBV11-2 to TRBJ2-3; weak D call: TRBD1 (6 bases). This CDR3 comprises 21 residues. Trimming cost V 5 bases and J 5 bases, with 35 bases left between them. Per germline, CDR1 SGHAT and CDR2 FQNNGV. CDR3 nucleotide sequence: TGTGCCAGCAGCCTCAGAGATCAGTCCTTGGCACAGGGCCGGTTCCTAGATACGCAGTATTTT. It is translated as CASSLRDQSLAQGRFLDTQYF.

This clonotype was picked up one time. The CDR3 DNA sequence: TGCAGTGCTAATCCAAGGGGGGGAGGCTACACCTTC. This gives the protein CSANPRGGGYTF. The chain couples TRBV20-1 to TRBJ1-2; a possible D gene is TRBD1 (6 bases). Germline V gene lookup returns CDR1 DFQATT and CDR2 SNEGSKA (reference sequence). Between the trimmed V and J ends, which lost 4 bases and 8 bases, there was a span of 14 bases. The CDR3 contains 12 residues.

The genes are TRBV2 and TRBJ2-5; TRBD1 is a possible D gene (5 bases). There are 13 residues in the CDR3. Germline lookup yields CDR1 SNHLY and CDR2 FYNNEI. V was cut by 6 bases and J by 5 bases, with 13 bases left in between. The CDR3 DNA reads TGTGCCAGCAGGCAAAGACAGAGGGAGACCCAGTACTTC. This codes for CASRQRQRETQYF.

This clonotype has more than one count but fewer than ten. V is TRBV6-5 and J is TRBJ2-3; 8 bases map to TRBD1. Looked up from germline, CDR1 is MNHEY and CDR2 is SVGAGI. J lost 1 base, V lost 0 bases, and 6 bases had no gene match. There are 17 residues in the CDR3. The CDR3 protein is CASSYSGGTGGTDTQYF. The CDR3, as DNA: TGTGCCAGCAGTTACTCTGGGGGGACAGGTGGCACAGATACGCAGTATTTT.

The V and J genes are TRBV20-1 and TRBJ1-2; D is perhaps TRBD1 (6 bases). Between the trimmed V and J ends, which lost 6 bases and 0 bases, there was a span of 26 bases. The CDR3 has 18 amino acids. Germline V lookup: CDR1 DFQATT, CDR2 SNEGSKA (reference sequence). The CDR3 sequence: CSAPPGTKSPLANYGYTF. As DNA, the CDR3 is TGCAGTGCGCCGCCTGGGACAAAGAGCCCCTTAGCTAACTATGGCTACACCTTC.

The CDR3 loop is CSANWRGAISYEQYF. The CDR3 region has the DNA TGCAGTGCAAACTGGAGAGGAGCTATATCCTACGAGCAGTACTTC. The rearrangement joins TRBV20-1 to TRBJ2-7; D gene unclear. From germline, CDR1 is DFQATT and CDR2 SNEGSKA (reference sequence). Trimming took 6 bases from V and 1 from J, leaving 19 bases between them. The CDR3 is made up of 15 amino acids.

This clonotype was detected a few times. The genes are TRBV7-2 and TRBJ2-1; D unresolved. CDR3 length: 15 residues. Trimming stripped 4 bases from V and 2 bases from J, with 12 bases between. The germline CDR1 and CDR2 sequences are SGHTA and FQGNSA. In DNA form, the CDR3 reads TGTGCCAGCAGCTCAAATTCGGCGCCCTACAATGAGCAGTTCTTC. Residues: CASSSNSAPYNEQFF.

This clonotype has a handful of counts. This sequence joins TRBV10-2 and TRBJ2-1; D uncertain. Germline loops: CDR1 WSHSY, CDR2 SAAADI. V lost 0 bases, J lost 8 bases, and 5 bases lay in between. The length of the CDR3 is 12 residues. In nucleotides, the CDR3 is TGCGCCAGCAGTGAGTCGTGGGATGAGCAGTTCTTC. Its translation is CASSESWDEQFF.

The CDR3 sequence is CSVERAGPLNEQYF. CDR3 DNA sequence: TGCAGCGTTGAGAGAGCCGGACCCCTAAATGAGCAGTACTTC. This rearrangement joins TRBV29-1 to TRBJ2-5; D not resolved. V dropped 3 bases and J dropped 11 bases, with 22 bases sitting between them. This CDR3 is built from 14 residues. Germline V gene lookup returns CDR1 SQVTM and CDR2 ANQGSEA. Variable domain in full (rest from reference TRBV29-1 and TRBJ2-5): SAVISQKPSRDICQRGTSLTIQCQVDSQVTMMFWYRQQPGQSLTLIATANQGSEATYESGFVIDKFPISRPNLTFSTLTVSNMSPEDSSIYLCSVERAGPLNEQYFGPGTRLLVL.

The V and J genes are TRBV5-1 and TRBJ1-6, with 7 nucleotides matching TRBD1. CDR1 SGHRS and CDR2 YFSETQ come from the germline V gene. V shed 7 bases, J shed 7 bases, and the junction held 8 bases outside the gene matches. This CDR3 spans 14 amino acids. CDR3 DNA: TGCGCCAGCGGACTCGGGACAGTGAATTCACCCCTCCACTTT. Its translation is CASGLGTVNSPLHF.

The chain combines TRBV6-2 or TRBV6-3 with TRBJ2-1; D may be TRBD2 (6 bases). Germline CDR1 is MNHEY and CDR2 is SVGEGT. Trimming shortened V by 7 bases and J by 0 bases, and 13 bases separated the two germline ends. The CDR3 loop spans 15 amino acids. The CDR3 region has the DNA TGTGCCAGCACTGCAGCGGGCCTCTCCTACAATGAGCAGTTCTTC. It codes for CASTAAGLSYNEQFF.

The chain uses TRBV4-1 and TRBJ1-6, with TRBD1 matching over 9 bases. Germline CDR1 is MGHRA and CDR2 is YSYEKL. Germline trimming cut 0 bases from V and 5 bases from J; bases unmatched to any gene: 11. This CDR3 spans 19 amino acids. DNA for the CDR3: TGCGCCAGCAGCCAAGACGGTCCACCCGACAGGGGGGATAATTCACCCCTCCACTTT. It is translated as CASSQDGPPDRGDNSPLHF.

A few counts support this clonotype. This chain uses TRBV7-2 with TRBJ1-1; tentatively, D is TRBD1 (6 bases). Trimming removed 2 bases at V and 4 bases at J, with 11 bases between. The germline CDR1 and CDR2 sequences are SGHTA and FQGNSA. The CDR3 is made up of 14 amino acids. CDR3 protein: CASSLWGGGTEAFF. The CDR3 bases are TGTGCCAGCAGCTTATGGGGAGGGGGCACTGAAGCTTTCTTT.

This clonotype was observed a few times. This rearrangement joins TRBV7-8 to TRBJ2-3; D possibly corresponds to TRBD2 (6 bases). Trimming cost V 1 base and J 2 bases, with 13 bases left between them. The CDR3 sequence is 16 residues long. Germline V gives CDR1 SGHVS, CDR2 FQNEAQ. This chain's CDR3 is CASSLGVTGDTDTQYF. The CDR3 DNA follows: TGTGCCAGCAGCTTAGGAGTCACGGGGGACACAGATACGCAGTATTTT.

The CDR3 reads CASSLFPRQNIQYF. The CDR3 DNA is TGTGCCAGCAGCCTGTTCCCGCGCCAAAACATTCAGTACTTC. The chain links TRBV7-9 to TRBJ2-4; unclear D gene. Trimming removed 5 bases from V and 5 bases from J, with 13 bases in between. There are 14 residues in the CDR3. Germline V CDR1 and CDR2: SEHNR, FQNEAQ (reference sequence).

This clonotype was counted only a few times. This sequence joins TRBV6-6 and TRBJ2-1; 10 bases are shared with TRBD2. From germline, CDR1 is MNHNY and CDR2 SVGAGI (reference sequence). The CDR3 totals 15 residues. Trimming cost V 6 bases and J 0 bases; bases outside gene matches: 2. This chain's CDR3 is CASRVAGGSYNEQFF. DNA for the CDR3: TGTGCCAGCAGGGTAGCGGGGGGCTCCTACAATGAGCAGTTCTTC.

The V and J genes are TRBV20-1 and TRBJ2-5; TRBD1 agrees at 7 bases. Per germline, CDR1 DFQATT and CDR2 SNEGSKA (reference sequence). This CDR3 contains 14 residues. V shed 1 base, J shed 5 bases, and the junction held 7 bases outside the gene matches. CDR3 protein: CSARVEQGWETQYF. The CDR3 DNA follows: TGCAGTGCTAGAGTCGAACAGGGGTGGGAGACCCAGTACTTC.

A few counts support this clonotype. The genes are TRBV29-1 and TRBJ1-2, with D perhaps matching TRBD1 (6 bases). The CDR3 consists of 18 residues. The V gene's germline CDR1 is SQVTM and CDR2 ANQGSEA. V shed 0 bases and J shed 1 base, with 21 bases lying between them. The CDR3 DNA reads TGCAGCGTTGAAGATCGGGGGGGGCAGAGAGGTTTTAACTATGGCTACACCTTC. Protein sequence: CSVEDRGGQRGFNYGYTF.

CDR3 in amino acids: CASSVGGRGTGELFF. For the CDR3, the DNA is TGTGCCAGCAGTGTTGGGGGGCGCGGCACCGGGGAGCTGTTTTTT. The rearrangement links TRBV2 to TRBJ2-2, with D possibly called TRBD1 or TRBD2 (6 bases each). Germline loops: CDR1 SNHLY, CDR2 FYNNEI. The V end was cut by 4 bases, the J end by 4 bases, with 13 bases between. The CDR3 contains 15 residues.

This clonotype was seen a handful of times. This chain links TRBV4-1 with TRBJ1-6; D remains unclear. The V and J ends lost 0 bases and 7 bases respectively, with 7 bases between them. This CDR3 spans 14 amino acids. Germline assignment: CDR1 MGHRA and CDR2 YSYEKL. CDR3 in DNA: TGCGCCAGCAGCCAAGAATATGAGAATTCACCCCTCCACTTT. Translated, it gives CASSQEYENSPLHF.

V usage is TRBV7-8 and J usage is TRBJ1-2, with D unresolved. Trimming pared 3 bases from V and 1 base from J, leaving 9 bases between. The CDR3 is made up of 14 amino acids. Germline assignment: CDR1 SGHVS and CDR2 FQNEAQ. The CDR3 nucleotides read TGTGCCAGCAGCTTGGGCAGGAATAACTATGGCTACACCTTC. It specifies CASSLGRNNYGYTF.

In nucleotides, the CDR3 is TGCGCCAGCAGCTTGTATCCCAGGAGGGGGGTCGACACCGGGGAGCTGTTTTTT. This sequence encodes CASSLYPRRGVDTGELFF. This chain joins TRBV5-1 and TRBJ2-2; D is tentatively TRBD1 or TRBD2 (6 bases each). V gave up 1 base and J gave up 3 bases, with 19 bases separating them. This CDR3 comprises 18 residues. Germline CDR1 SGHRS, CDR2 YFSETQ.

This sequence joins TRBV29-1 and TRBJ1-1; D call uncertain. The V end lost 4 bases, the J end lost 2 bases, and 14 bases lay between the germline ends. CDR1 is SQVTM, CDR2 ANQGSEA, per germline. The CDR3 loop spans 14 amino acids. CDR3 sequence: CSVAGSGRNTEAFF. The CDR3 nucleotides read TGCAGCGTTGCCGGGTCGGGCCGAAACACTGAAGCTTTCTTT. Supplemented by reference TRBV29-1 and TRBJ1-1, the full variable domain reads SAVISQKPSRDICQRGTSLTIQCQVDSQVTMMFWYRQQPGQSLTLIATANQGSEATYESGFVIDKFPISRPNLTFSTLTVSNMSPEDSSIYLCSVAGSGRNTEAFFGQGTRLTVV.

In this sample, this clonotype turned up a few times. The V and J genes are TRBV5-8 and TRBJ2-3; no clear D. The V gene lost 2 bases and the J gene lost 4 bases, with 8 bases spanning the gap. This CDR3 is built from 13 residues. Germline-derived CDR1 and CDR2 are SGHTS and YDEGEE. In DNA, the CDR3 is TGTGCCAGCAGCTTTACCCGAGCAGATACGCAGTATTTT. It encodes CASSFTRADTQYF.

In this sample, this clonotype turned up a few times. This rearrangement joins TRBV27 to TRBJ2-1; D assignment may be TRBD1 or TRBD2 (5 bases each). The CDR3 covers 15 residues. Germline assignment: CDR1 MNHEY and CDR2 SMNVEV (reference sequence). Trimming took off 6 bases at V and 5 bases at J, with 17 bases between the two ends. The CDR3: CASRWGTPDHNEQFF. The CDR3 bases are TGTGCCAGCAGATGGGGGACCCCCGACCACAATGAGCAGTTCTTC.

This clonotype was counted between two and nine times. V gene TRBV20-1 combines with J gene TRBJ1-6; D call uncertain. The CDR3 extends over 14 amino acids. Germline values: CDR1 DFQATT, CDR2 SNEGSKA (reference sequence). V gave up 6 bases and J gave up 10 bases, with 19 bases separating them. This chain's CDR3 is CSAPLEAGPSPLHF. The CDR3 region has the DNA TGCAGTGCACCCCTCGAGGCAGGCCCGTCACCCCTCCACTTT.